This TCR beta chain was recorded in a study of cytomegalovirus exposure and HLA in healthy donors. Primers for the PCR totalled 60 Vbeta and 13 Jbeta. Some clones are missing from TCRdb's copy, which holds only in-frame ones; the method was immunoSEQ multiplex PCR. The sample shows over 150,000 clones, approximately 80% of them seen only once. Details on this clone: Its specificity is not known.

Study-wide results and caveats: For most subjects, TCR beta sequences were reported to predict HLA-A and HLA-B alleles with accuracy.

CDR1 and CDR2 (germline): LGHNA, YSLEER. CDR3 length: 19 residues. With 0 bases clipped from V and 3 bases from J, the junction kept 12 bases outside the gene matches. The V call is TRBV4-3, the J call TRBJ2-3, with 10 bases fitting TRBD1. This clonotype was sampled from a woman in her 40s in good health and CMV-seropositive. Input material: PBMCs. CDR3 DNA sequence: TGCGCCAGCAGCCAAGATCTTGACGCCGGGACAGGGGCAACAGATACGCAGTATTTT. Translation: CASSQDLDAGTGATDTQYF.